The rows below give T cell receptor beta chains drawn from one sample of a study of T cell responses to AZD1222 COVID-19 vaccine. The protocol was immunoSEQ multiplex PCR, while the TCRdb copy is restricted to in-frame clones and leaves out a portion. The sample includes about 140,000 clones, 88% of them seen just once. Sequenced here: peripheral blood, sampled on day 0 of AZD1222 vaccination. These receptors were obtained from an adult in good health. CDR3s include the opening cysteine and the closing phenylalanine or tryptophan. Each record gives: CDR3 DNA, CDR3 protein, J gene, D gene, V gene, clone size. D genes are given only for firm matches. A row's size may be missing; if present it is once, few, many or a size class.

DNA: TGTGCCAGCAACCTGGGGACGTCGAATGAGCAGTTCTTC; CDR3: CASNLGTSNEQFF; J: TRBJ2-1; D: -; V: TRBV2; size: few
DNA: TGTGCCAGCAGCCAAGATGGGCCGGCGGGAAGCAATCAGCCCCAGCATTTT; CDR3: CASSQDGPAGSNQPQHF; J: TRBJ1-5; D: -; V: TRBV4-2; size: -
DNA: TGCAGCGTTGTTTCCCACGAGCAGTACTTC; CDR3: CSVVSHEQYF; J: TRBJ2-7; D: -; V: TRBV29-1; size: -
DNA: TGTGCCAGTAGTATAGATCGGACAGGTGGGAATGAAAAACTGTTTTTT; CDR3: CASSIDRTGGNEKLFF; J: TRBJ1-4; D: TRBD1; V: TRBV19; size: -
DNA: TGTGCCAGCAGTTACTCGATTTCTGTTGGACAGCAACACGAAAAACTGTTTTTT; CDR3: CASSYSISVGQQHEKLFF; J: TRBJ1-4; D: -; V: TRBV6-2/TRBV6-3; size: -
DNA: TGTGCCAGCACCCAGGGGTTTGAAGCTTTCTTT; CDR3: CASTQGFEAFF; J: TRBJ1-1; D: -; V: TRBV11-2; size: once
DNA: TGTGCCAGCAGCCAGACAAGTACTAGCACAGATACGCAGTATTTT; CDR3: CASSQTSTSTDTQYF; J: TRBJ2-3; D: -; V: TRBV6-5; size: -
DNA: TGCAGTGCTAGTATGGGCATAAGGGTTTATGGCTACACCTTC; CDR3: CSASMGIRVYGYTF; J: TRBJ1-2; D: -; V: TRBV20-1; size: -
DNA: TGTGCCAGCAGCCGACCGACTAGCGGGAGAGGGCAGTACTTC; CDR3: CASSRPTSGRGQYF; J: TRBJ2-7; D: TRBD2; V: TRBV6-2/TRBV6-3; size: -
DNA: TGTGCCTGGACGACTAGCGGGAGCTACGAGCAGTACTTC; CDR3: CAWTTSGSYEQYF; J: TRBJ2-7; D: TRBD2; V: TRBV30; size: -
DNA: TGTGCCAGCGCCTGGGAGCGCTCCTATGGCTACACCTTC; CDR3: CASAWERSYGYTF; J: TRBJ1-2; D: -; V: TRBV2; size: -
DNA: TGTGCCAGCAGCTTAGTGGTTGGTAGCAATCAGCCCCAGCATTTT; CDR3: CASSLVVGSNQPQHF; J: TRBJ1-5; D: -; V: TRBV7-6; size: -
DNA: TGCGCCAGCAGGACGGAGGCCCTTCGAAACAATGAGCAGTTCTTC; CDR3: CASRTEALRNNEQFF; J: TRBJ2-1; D: -; V: TRBV10-1; size: -
DNA: TGCGCCAGCAAAGAGGGACTAGGTTTCGACGAGCAGTACTTC; CDR3: CASKEGLGFDEQYF; J: TRBJ2-7; D: TRBD2; V: TRBV4-1; size: -
DNA: TGTGCCAGCAGTTTCGACTCCCGAGCTTTCTTT; CDR3: CASSFDSRAFF; J: TRBJ1-1; D: -; V: TRBV27; size: -
DNA: TGTGCCAGCAGTGAACCAGGGAACTATGGCTACACCTTC; CDR3: CASSEPGNYGYTF; J: TRBJ1-2; D: -; V: TRBV2; size: -
DNA: TGTGCCAGCAGTTTTGGGGGGAGCAATCAGCCCCAGCATTTT; CDR3: CASSFGGSNQPQHF; J: TRBJ1-5; D: -; V: TRBV27; size: -
DNA: TGTGCCAGCAAGGGACTAGCGGGCAACACCGGGGAGCTGTTTTTT; CDR3: CASKGLAGNTGELFF; J: TRBJ2-2; D: TRBD2; V: TRBV6-6; size: -
DNA: TGTGCCAGCAGTTACTCGAAAGGGAACTATGGCTACACCTTC; CDR3: CASSYSKGNYGYTF; J: TRBJ1-2; D: -; V: TRBV6-6; size: -
DNA: TGTGCCAGCAGCTTAGTTTGGGGGGGCGTGGCTGAAGCTTTCTTT; CDR3: CASSLVWGGVAEAFF; J: TRBJ1-1; D: -; V: TRBV7-9; size: -
DNA: TGTGCCAGCAGCCAGAGGGTGGCCGGGGAGCTGTTTTTT; CDR3: CASSQRVAGELFF; J: TRBJ2-2; D: -; V: TRBV3-1/TRBV3-2; size: once
DNA: TGTGCCAGCAGCTTTGGGGGGGGTGTCACTGGAAACACCATATATTTT; CDR3: CASSFGGGVTGNTIYF; J: TRBJ1-3; D: -; V: TRBV7-2; size: -
DNA: TGTGCCAGCAGCTTAGGGACAGGGTGGTGGGAGGTCGACTACGAGCAGTACTTC; CDR3: CASSLGTGWWEVDYEQYF; J: TRBJ2-7; D: TRBD1; V: TRBV7-9; size: -
DNA: TGTGCCTGGAGTGACCGAGCGGATGAGCAGTTCTTC; CDR3: CAWSDRADEQFF; J: TRBJ2-1; D: -; V: TRBV30; size: -
DNA: TGTGCCAGCAGTGTCTCCGGAGACTCTGGAAACACCATATATTTT; CDR3: CASSVSGDSGNTIYF; J: TRBJ1-3; D: -; V: TRBV9; size: -
DNA: TGTGCCAGCAGCTTGGTAGGGTCTGTGACTGAAGCTTTCTTT; CDR3: CASSLVGSVTEAFF; J: TRBJ1-1; D: -; V: TRBV5-4; size: -
DNA: TGTGCCAGCGAAGGCAACAGGGGTTCCTATGGCTACACCTTC; CDR3: CASEGNRGSYGYTF; J: TRBJ1-2; D: TRBD1; V: TRBV7-2; size: -
DNA: TGTGCCAGCAGCTTGATGGTCGGGAGCGAGACCCAGTACTTC; CDR3: CASSLMVGSETQYF; J: TRBJ2-5; D: -; V: TRBV11-1; size: -
DNA: TGTGCCAGCAGAAAACCGGGACAGGGTCCCAGAGGTTCACCCCTCCACTTT; CDR3: CASRKPGQGPRGSPLHF; J: TRBJ1-6; D: TRBD1; V: TRBV11-2; size: -
DNA: TGTGCCAGCAGCTTAAGCGTCTCCTACAATGAGCAGTTCTTC; CDR3: CASSLSVSYNEQFF; J: TRBJ2-1; D: -; V: TRBV7-2; size: -
DNA: TGTGCCAGCAGTACCAAGCACGCCCGGGAGTACGTCACCGGGGAGCTGTTTTTT; CDR3: CASSTKHAREYVTGELFF; J: TRBJ2-2; D: -; V: TRBV27; size: large